The rows below give T cell receptor beta chains drawn from one sample of a study of blood T cell repertoires in COVID-19. Sequenced by immunoSEQ multiplex PCR; TCRdb stores in-frame clones only, minus some. The sample shows 200,000 to 250,000 clones, just over 85% of them seen only once. Sequencing was carried out using PBMCs or T cells enriched from blood (not recorded which). These receptors all stem from a man aged 40-49 years who had recovered from COVID-19. Each CDR3 is given with its conserved first and last residue. D genes are given only for firm matches. Size is stated for part of the rows, as once, few or many counts, or as a class when the clone is expanded.

d_call,cdr3_length,v_call,clone_size,j_call,cdr3_aa,cdr3_nt
NA,12,TRBV3-1/TRBV3-2,NA,TRBJ2-5,CASSRALETQYF,TGTGCCAGCAGCCGAGCCCTGGAGACCCAGTACTTC
TRBD2,14,TRBV4-2,NA,TRBJ2-7,CASSPQGREGEQYF,TGTGCCAGCAGCCCCCAGGGCAGGGAGGGCGAGCAGTACTTC
TRBD2,16,TRBV9,NA,TRBJ2-3,CANALEAGVHTDTQYF,TGTGCCAACGCTTTGGAAGCGGGGGTTCACACAGATACGCAGTATTTT
NA,13,TRBV10-3,NA,TRBJ1-2,CAITVEGRGGYTF,TGTGCCATCACCGTGGAGGGCCGCGGAGGCTACACCTTC
TRBD1,14,TRBV6-5,NA,TRBJ2-7,CASSSGTGDYVQYF,TGTGCCAGCAGTTCCGGGACAGGGGATTACGTGCAGTACTTC
NA,15,TRBV19,once,TRBJ1-1,CASSTYEDRNTEAFF,TGTGCCAGTAGTACCTACGAGGACAGGAACACTGAAGCTTTCTTT
TRBD1,15,TRBV2,once,TRBJ2-2,CASSVGGGSGGELFF,TGTGCCAGCAGTGTAGGGGGCGGTTCAGGCGGGGAGCTGTTTTTT
NA,16,TRBV19,once,TRBJ1-5,CASSKGTGAANQPQHF,TGTGCCAGTAGTAAGGGGACTGGTGCGGCTAATCAGCCCCAGCATTTT
NA,16,TRBV21-1,NA,TRBJ1-2,CASSKVRAGFNYGYTF,TGTGCCAGCAGCAAAGTCAGGGCGGGGTTTAACTATGGCTACACCTTC
NA,15,TRBV4-1,NA,TRBJ2-7,CASSRAPYPYVEQYF,TGCGCCAGCAGCCGAGCACCTTACCCCTACGTAGAGCAGTACTTC
TRBD1,14,TRBV2,NA,TRBJ2-7,CASSGQGAIYEQYF,TGTGCCAGCAGTGGACAGGGGGCTATCTACGAGCAGTACTTC
NA,15,TRBV27,NA,TRBJ1-5,CASSVYRVSNQPQHF,TGTGCCAGCAGTGTCTACAGGGTTAGCAATCAGCCCCAGCATTTT
NA,15,TRBV7-2,NA,TRBJ1-1,CASSLDGAGNTEAFF,TGTGCCAGCAGCTTAGATGGAGCGGGGAACACTGAAGCTTTCTTT
TRBD1,15,TRBV7-2,few,TRBJ2-7,CASSYTGGAYYEQYF,TGTGCCAGCAGTTATACAGGGGGCGCATACTACGAGCAGTACTTC
NA,16,TRBV7-6,NA,TRBJ2-1,CASSPVPGQQANEQFF,TGTGCCAGCAGCCCCGTCCCAGGACAACAGGCCAATGAGCAGTTCTTC
NA,15,TRBV5-5,once,TRBJ2-7,CASSLVPQDSYEQYF,TGTGCCAGCAGCCTCGTCCCGCAGGACTCCTACGAGCAGTACTTC
TRBD2,14,TRBV3-1/TRBV3-2,NA,TRBJ2-7,CASSRTSGSIEQYF,TGTGCCAGCAGCCGGACTAGCGGGAGTATAGAGCAGTACTTC
NA,17,TRBV27,NA,TRBJ1-2,CASSLRLAAGDDYGYTF,TGTGCCAGCAGTTTAAGACTAGCGGCGGGGGACGACTATGGCTACACCTTC
TRBD2,14,TRBV30,NA,TRBJ2-4,CAWSRTSGRNIQYF,TGTGCCTGGAGCAGAACTAGCGGGAGAAACATTCAGTACTTC
NA,12,TRBV29-1,NA,TRBJ2-7,CSVVEQGYEQYF,TGCAGCGTTGTCGAACAGGGCTACGAGCAGTACTTC
NA,15,TRBV4-1,NA,TRBJ2-5,CASSLLPLAPEPQYF,TGCGCCAGCAGCCTTCTTCCCCTAGCCCCGGAGCCCCAGTACTTC
TRBD1,13,TRBV2,many,TRBJ1-2,CASRGEGAYGYTF,TGTGCCAGCAGAGGCGAGGGGGCTTATGGCTACACCTTC
TRBD2,17,TRBV7-7,NA,TRBJ2-1,CASSPGLAGGPYNEQFF,TGTGCTAGCAGCCCCGGACTAGCGGGGGGGCCATACAATGAGCAGTTCTTC
NA,15,TRBV28,NA,TRBJ2-3,CASSSPEGEADTQYF,TGTGCCAGCAGTTCCCCTGAAGGGGAAGCAGATACGCAGTATTTT
TRBD2,15,TRBV5-1,NA,TRBJ2-7,CASGLGTSGSYEQYF,TGCGCCAGCGGCCTCGGGACTAGCGGGTCCTACGAGCAGTACTTC
TRBD2,15,TRBV7-8,NA,TRBJ2-1,CASRGAGDVYNEQFF,TGTGCCAGCAGGGGAGCGGGAGACGTTTACAATGAGCAGTTCTTC
NA,12,TRBV5-1,NA,TRBJ2-7,CASSMDSLEQYF,TGCGCCAGCAGCATGGACAGTCTCGAGCAGTACTTC
NA,13,TRBV5-4,NA,TRBJ1-1,CASSLVSGTEAFF,TGTGCCAGCAGCTTGGTGTCGGGCACTGAAGCTTTCTTT
NA,13,TRBV16,NA,TRBJ2-1,CASSLPRGNEQFF,TGTGCCAGCAGCCTCCCCCGGGGTAATGAGCAGTTCTTC
TRBD1,18,TRBV4-2,few,TRBJ1-2,CAAAGTGGSVEGNYGYTF,TGTGCCGCAGCCGGGACAGGGGGCTCAGTCGAAGGGAACTATGGCTACACCTTC
NA,13,TRBV2,NA,TRBJ1-1,CASSESRGTEAFF,TGTGCCAGCAGTGAATCTCGGGGCACTGAAGCTTTCTTT
TRBD2,15,TRBV13,NA,TRBJ2-7,CASSPSGGGPYEQYF,TGTGCCAGCAGCCCTAGCGGGGGAGGACCCTACGAGCAGTACTTC
NA,14,TRBV11-2,once,TRBJ2-3,CASSAPRGGDTQYF,TGTGCCAGCAGCGCCCCTAGGGGGGGAGATACGCAGTATTTT
TRBD1,14,TRBV30,NA,TRBJ1-1,CALRQGARNTEAFF,TGTGCCCTCCGACAGGGGGCAAGGAACACTGAAGCTTTCTTT
NA,16,TRBV27,NA,TRBJ2-6,CASSFRVPAGANVLTF,TGTGCCAGCAGTTTCAGGGTTCCGGCTGGGGCCAACGTCCTGACTTTC
NA,13,TRBV6-5,NA,TRBJ1-5,CASSPNRVQPQHF,TGTGCCAGCAGCCCCAACAGGGTTCAGCCCCAGCATTTT
TRBD1,13,TRBV27,NA,TRBJ2-7,CASSSTGGYEQYF,TGTGCCAGCAGCTCGACAGGGGGCTACGAGCAGTACTTC
TRBD1,16,TRBV4-3,NA,TRBJ1-1,CASSPIPGTANTEAFF,TGCGCCAGCAGCCCGATACCGGGGACAGCGAACACTGAAGCTTTCTTT
TRBD2,14,TRBV6-5,NA,TRBJ2-1,CASQLADSYNEQFF,TGTGCCAGCCAACTAGCGGACTCCTACAATGAGCAGTTCTTC
NA,12,TRBV11-2,NA,TRBJ1-2,CASSSTLDGYTF,TGTGCCAGCAGCTCGACGCTAGATGGCTACACCTTC
NA,14,TRBV20-1,NA,TRBJ2-2,CSASVGAVTGELFF,TGCAGTGCTAGTGTGGGGGCGGTCACCGGGGAGCTGTTTTTT
TRBD1,17,TRBV4-3,NA,TRBJ2-1,CASSQERGQGWYNEQFF,TGCGCCAGCAGCCAAGAAAGGGGGCAGGGCTGGTACAATGAGCAGTTCTTC
NA,14,TRBV10-3,NA,TRBJ2-5,CAAQGAGAQETQYF,TGTGCCGCCCAGGGAGCAGGGGCCCAAGAGACCCAGTACTTC
NA,13,TRBV28,NA,TRBJ1-2,CAIRDRFNYGYTF,TGTGCCATCCGTGACAGGTTTAACTATGGCTACACCTTC
TRBD2,15,TRBV29-1,NA,TRBJ2-1,CSVGAPAGVAGEQFF,TGCAGCGTTGGAGCCCCAGCGGGAGTAGCGGGGGAGCAGTTCTTC
TRBD2,16,TRBV3-1/TRBV3-2,once,TRBJ2-5,CASSLLGRGGEETQYF,TGTGCCAGCAGCCTATTGGGGCGGGGGGGCGAGGAGACCCAGTACTTC
NA,13,TRBV14,NA,TRBJ1-6,CASSQDWASPLHF,TGTGCCAGCAGCCAGGACTGGGCTTCACCCCTCCACTTT
NA,12,TRBV28,NA,TRBJ2-7,CASSLPTEEQYF,TGTGCCAGCAGTTTGCCCACAGAAGAGCAGTACTTC
TRBD1,14,TRBV14,NA,TRBJ2-1,CASSPRWDRYEQFF,TGTGCCAGCAGCCCAAGATGGGACAGGTATGAGCAGTTCTTC
NA,13,TRBV30,NA,TRBJ1-3,CAWSVLQGNTIYF,TGTGCCTGGAGTGTACTCCAGGGCAACACCATATATTTT
NA,14,TRBV6-5,NA,TRBJ1-1,CASSYSQGSTEAFF,TGTGCCAGCAGTTACTCCCAGGGGAGCACTGAAGCTTTCTTT
TRBD1,16,TRBV18,NA,TRBJ1-2,CASLPPIQGAAGGYTF,TGTGCCAGCTTACCGCCGATACAGGGGGCAGCTGGTGGCTACACCTTC
NA,14,TRBV3-1/TRBV3-2,NA,TRBJ1-1,CASKPGHRPTEAFF,TGTGCCAGCAAACCTGGACACCGGCCCACTGAAGCTTTCTTT
NA,16,TRBV28,NA,TRBJ1-3,CASTPSTGLSGNTIYF,TGTGCCAGCACCCCCTCGACAGGCCTCTCTGGAAACACCATATATTTT
NA,14,TRBV23-1,NA,TRBJ2-7,CASSHYRSSYEQYF,TGCGCCAGCAGTCATTACAGGAGCTCCTACGAGCAGTACTTC
NA,13,TRBV6-5,NA,TRBJ2-5,CASGVFGVETQYF,TGTGCCAGCGGAGTATTCGGAGTGGAGACCCAGTACTTC
NA,11,TRBV12-3/TRBV12-4,NA,TRBJ1-2,CASSGLYGYTF,TGTGCCAGCAGTGGACTTTATGGCTACACCTTC
NA,14,TRBV18,NA,TRBJ2-3,CASSPRERTDTQYF,TGTGCCAGCTCACCGAGAGAGCGCACAGATACGCAGTATTTT
NA,16,TRBV5-1,NA,TRBJ1-5,CASSFGPTESNQPQHF,TGCGCCAGCAGCTTTGGTCCTACAGAAAGCAATCAGCCCCAGCATTTT
NA,14,TRBV9,once,TRBJ1-1,CASSPYQANTEAFF,TGTGCCAGCAGCCCATACCAGGCGAACACTGAAGCTTTCTTT